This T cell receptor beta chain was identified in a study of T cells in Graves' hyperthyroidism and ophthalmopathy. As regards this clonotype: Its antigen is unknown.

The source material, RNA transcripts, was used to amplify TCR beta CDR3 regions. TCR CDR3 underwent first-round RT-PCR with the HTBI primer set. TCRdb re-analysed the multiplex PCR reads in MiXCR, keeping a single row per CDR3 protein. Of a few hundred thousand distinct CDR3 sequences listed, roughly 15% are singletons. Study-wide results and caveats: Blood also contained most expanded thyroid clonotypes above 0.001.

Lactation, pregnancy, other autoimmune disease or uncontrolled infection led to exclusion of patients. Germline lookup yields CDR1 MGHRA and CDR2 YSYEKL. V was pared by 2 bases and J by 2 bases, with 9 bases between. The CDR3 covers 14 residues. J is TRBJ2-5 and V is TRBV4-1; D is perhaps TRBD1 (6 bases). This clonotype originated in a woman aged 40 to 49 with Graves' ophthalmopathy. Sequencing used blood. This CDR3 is CASSQIDRQETQYF. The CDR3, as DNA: TGCGCCAGCAGCCAAATCGACAGGCAAGAGACCCAGTACTTC.